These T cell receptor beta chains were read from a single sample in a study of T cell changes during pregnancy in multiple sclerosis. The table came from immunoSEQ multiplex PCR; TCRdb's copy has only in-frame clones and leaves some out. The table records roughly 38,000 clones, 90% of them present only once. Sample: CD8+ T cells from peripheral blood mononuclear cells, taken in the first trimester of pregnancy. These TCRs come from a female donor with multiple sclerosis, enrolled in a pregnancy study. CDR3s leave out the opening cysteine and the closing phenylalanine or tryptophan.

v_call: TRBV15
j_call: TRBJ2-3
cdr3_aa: ATRAGQGIADTQY

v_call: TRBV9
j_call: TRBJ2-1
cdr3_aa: ASSAGTSSYNEQF

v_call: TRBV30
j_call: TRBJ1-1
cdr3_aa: AGQGGTEAF

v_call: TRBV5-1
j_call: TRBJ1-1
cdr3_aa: ASSLRTGFTEAF

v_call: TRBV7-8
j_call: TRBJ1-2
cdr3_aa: ASSLGREEGYT

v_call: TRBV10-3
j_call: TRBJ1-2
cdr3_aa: AISEPDRGPNYGYT

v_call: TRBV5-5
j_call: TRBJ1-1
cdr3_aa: ATWAESDTEAF

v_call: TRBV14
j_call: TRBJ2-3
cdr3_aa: ASSQGTLQY

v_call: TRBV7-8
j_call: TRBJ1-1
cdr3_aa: ASSARTGRNTEAF

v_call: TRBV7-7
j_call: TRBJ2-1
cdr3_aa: ASSLGTSGYNEQF

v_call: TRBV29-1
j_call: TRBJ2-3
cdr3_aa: SVGAGSFPDTQY

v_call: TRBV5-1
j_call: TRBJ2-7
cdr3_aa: ASSLLERTYEQY

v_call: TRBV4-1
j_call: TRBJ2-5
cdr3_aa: ASSHQWDFQETQY

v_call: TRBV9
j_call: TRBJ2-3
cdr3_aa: ASSKLAGLTDTQY

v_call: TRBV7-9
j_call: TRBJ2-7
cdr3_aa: ASSWDSLAYEQY

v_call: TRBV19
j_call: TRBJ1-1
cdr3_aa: ASSTLSGTGPTSPEAF

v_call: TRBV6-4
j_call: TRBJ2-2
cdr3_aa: ASSDSRDTGELF

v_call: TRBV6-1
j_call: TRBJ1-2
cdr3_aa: ASNQGGRNYGYT

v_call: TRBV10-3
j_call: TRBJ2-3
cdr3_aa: AISSRGSGRGNDTQY

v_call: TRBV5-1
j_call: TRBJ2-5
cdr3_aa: ASGPGTVFQETQY

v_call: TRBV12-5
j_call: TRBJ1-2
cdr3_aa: ASGLPTGVDGYT

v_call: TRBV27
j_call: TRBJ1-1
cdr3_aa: ASSFTGTEAF

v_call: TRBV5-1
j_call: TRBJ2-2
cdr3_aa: ASSPGLAGHTNTGELF

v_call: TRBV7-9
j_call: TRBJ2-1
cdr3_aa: ASSWEINEQF

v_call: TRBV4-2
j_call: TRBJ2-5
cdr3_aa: ASSLSSGMAETQY

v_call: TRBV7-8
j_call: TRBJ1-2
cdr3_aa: ASSPGQGLYGYT

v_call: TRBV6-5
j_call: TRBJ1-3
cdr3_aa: ASSRDSSGNTIY

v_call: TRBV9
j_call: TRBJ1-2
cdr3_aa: ASSPTDYYGYT

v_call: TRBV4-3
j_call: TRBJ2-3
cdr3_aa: ASSQGPGLAGGSLTDTQY

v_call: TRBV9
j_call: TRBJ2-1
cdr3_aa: ASSGGRGGAYNEQF

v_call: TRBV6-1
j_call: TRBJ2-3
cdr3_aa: ASSLLAGDTDTQY

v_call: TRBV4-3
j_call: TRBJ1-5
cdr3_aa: ASSQDSSGEGPQH

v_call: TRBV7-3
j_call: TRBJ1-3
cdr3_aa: ASSSRRGDTIY

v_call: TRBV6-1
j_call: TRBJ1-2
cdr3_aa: ASSEARGSLSYGYT

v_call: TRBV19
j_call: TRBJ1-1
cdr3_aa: ASSISVSTEAF

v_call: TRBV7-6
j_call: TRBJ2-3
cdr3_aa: ASTLSGTSTDTQY

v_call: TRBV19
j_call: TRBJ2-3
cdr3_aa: ASIDPGDTQY

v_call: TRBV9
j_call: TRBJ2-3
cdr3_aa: ASSEEARTDTQY

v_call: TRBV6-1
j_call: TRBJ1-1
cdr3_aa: ASRDGAGEAF

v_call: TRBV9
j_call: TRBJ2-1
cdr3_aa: ASSVSGGWDEQF

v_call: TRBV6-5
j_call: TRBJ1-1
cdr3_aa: ASTLGGDTEAF

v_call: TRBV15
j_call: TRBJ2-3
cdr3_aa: ATSIRRSTDTQY

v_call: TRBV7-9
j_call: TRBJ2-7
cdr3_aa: ASSSISDEQY

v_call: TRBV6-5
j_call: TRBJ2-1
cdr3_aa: ASSYRPGGVYNEQF

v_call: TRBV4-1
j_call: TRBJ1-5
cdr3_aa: ASSQTPDRGDQPQH

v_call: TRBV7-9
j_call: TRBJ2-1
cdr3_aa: ASSSSGPYNEQF

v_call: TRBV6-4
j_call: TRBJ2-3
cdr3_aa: ASSDKAGSGTDTQY

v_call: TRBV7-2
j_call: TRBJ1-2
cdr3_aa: ASSTPGTGDNYGYT

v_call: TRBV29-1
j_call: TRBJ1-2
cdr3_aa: SVEDSNYGYT